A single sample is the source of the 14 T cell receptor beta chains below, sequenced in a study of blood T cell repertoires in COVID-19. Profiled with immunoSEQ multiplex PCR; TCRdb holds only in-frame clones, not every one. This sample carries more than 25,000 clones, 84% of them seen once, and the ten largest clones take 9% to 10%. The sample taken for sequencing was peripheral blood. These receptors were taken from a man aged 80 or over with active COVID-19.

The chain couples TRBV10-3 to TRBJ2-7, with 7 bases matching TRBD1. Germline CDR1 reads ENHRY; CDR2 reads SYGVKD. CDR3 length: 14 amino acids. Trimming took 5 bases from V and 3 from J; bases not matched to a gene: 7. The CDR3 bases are TGTGCCATCAGTTCCGGGACAGAATACTACGAGCAGTACTTC. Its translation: CAISSGTEYYEQYF.

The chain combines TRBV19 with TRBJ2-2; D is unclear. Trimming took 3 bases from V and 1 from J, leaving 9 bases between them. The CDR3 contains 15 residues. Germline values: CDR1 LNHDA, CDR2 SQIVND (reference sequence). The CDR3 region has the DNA TGTGCCAGTAGTATCCGGTTATTGAACACCGGGGAGCTGTTTTTT. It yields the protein CASSIRLLNTGELFF.

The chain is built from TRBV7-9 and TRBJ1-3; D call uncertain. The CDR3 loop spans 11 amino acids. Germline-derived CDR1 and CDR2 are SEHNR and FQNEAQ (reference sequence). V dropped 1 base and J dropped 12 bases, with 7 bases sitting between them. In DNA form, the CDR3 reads TGTGCCAGCAGCTTAGGCGGATACATATATTTT. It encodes CASSLGGYIYF.

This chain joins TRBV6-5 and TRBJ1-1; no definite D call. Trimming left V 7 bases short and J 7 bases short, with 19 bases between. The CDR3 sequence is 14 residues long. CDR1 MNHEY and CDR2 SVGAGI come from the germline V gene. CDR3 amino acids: CASIPPSGRNEAFF. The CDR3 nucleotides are TGTGCCAGCATCCCCCCTAGCGGGAGAAATGAAGCTTTCTTT.

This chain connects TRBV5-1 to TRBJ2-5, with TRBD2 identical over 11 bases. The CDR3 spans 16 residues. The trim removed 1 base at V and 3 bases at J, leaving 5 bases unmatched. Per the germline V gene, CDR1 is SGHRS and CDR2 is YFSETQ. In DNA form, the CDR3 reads TGCGCCAGCAGCTTGCTCTCGGGACTAGCGGAAGAGACCCAGTACTTC. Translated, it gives CASSLLSGLAEETQYF.

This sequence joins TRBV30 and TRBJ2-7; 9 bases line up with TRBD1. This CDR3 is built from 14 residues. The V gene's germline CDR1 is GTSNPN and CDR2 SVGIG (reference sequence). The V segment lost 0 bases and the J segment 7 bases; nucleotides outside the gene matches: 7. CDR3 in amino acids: CAWSVQQGAREQYF. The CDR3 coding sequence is TGTGCCTGGAGTGTACAACAGGGGGCACGTGAGCAGTACTTC.

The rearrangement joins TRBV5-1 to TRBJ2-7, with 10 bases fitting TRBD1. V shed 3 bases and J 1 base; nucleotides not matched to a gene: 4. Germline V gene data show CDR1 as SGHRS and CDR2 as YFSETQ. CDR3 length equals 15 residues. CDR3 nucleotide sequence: TGCGCCAGCAGCTCCCCGGGACAGGGGTCCTACGAGCAGTACTTC. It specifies CASSSPGQGSYEQYF.

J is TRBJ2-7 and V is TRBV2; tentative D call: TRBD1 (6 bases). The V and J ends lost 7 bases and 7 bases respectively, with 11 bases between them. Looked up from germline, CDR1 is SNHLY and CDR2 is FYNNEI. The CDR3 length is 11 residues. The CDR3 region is CASKLGTEQYF. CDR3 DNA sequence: TGTGCCAGCAAGCTAGGGACAGAGCAGTACTTC.

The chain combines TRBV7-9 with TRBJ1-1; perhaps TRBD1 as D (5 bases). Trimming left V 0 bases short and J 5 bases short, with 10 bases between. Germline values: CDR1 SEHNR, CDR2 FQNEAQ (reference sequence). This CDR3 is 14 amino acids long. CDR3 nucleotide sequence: TGTGCCAGCAGCTTAGCGATGGGGGGAACTGAAGCTTTCTTT. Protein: CASSLAMGGTEAFF.

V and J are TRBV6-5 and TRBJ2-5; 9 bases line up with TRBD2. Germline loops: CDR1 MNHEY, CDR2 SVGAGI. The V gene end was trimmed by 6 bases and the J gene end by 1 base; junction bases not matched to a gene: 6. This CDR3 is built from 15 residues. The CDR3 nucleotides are TGTGCCAGCAGACGGACTAGCGCCTTCCAAGAGACCCAGTACTTC. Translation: CASRRTSAFQETQYF.

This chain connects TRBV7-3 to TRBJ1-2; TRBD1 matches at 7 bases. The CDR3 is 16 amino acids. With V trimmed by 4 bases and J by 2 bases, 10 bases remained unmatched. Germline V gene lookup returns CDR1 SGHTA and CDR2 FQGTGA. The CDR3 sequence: CASSSRTGTDNYGYTF. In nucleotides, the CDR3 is TGTGCCAGCAGCTCACGAACCGGGACAGACAACTATGGCTACACCTTC.

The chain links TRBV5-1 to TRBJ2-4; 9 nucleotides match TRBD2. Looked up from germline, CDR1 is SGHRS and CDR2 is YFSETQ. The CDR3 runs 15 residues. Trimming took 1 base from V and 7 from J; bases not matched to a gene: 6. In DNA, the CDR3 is TGCGCCAGCAGCTTGTATGCGGGGGGGTCTAACATTCAGTACTTC. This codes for CASSLYAGGSNIQYF.

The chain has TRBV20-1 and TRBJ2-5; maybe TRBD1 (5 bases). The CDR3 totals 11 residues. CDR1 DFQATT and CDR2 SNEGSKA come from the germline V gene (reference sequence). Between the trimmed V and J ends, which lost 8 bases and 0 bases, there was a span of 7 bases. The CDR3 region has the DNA TGCAGTACAGGTTACCAAGAGACCCAGTACTTC. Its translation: CSTGYQETQYF.

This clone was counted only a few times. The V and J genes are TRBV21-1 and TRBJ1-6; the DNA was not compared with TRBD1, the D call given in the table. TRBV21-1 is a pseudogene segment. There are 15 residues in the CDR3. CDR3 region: CASSKVWAYNSPLHF. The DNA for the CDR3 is TGTGCCAGCAGCAAAGTGTGGGCTTATAATTCACCCCTCCACTTT.